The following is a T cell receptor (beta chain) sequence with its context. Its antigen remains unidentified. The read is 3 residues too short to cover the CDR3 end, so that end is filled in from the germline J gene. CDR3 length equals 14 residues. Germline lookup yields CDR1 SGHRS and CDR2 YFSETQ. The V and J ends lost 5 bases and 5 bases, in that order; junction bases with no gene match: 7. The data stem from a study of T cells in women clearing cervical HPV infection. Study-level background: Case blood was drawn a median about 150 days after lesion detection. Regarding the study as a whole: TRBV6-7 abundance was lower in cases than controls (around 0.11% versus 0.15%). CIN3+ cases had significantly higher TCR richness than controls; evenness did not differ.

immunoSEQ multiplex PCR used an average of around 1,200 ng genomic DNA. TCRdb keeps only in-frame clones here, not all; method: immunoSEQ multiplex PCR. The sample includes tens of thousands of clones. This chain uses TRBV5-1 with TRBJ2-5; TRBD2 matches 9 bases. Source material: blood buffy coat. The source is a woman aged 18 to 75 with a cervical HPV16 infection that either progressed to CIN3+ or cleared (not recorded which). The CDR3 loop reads CASRLGTSGETQYF. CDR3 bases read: TGCGCCAGCAGACTTGGAACTAGCGGGGAGACC.